The clone carrying this TCR beta chain was detected only a few times. Its antigen is as yet unknown. TCRdb called the RT-PCR reads again in MiXCR, with one record for every CDR3 protein. Of around 570,000 distinct CDR3 sequences listed, around 8% are singletons. The V gene's germline CDR1 is MNHNS and CDR2 SASEGT. The length of the CDR3 is 11 residues. Trimming stripped 0 bases from V and 7 bases from J, with 3 bases between. This sample stems from a study of response to subunit inactivated influenza vaccine. Findings and caveats of the study: The authors suggested that few new T cells are recruited per seasonal influenza vaccination.

Specimen: PBMCs from blood, collected about 24 months after vaccination. V is TRBV6-1 and J is TRBJ1-2; no reliable D call. The sequence was collected from a man between 50 and 75 years old who received an inactivated influenza vaccine. CDR3 amino acids: CASSEAGGYTF. CDR3 DNA sequence: TGTGCCAGCAGTGAAGCCGGTGGCTACACCTTC.